This is a list of T cell receptor beta chains from one sample in a study of T cells in Graves' hyperthyroidism and ophthalmopathy. MiXCR, applied by TCRdb to the multiplex PCR reads, yields one record per CDR3 protein. The sample has about 840,000 distinct CDR3 sequences, roughly 40% seen once. Sequencing input: blood. These receptors originate from a man aged 18 to 29 with Graves' hyperthyroidism. Both conserved end residues are part of each CDR3. Each record gives: J gene, D gene, clone size, V gene, CDR3 DNA, CDR3 protein. D genes are given only for firm matches. Size values are once, few and many counts, or a class for expanded clones, and some rows have none.

TRBJ1-1 | TRBD1 | few | TRBV19 | TGTGCCAGTATTGTCCCGGGACAGATGAACACTGAAGCTTTCTTT | CASIVPGQMNTEAFF
TRBJ2-5 | - | - | TRBV7-3 | TGTGCCAGCAGCCCCGTGGCCGTAGGGGAGACCCAGTACTTC | CASSPVAVGETQYF
TRBJ2-2 | TRBD2 | - | TRBV20-1 | TGCAGTGCGGCCGGACTAGCGGACCTCCCCGGGGAGCTGTTTTTT | CSAAGLADLPGELFF
TRBJ1-5 | - | many | TRBV19 | TGTGCCAGTAGTAAGGGGGGAAGGGATCAGCCCCAGCATTTT | CASSKGGRDQPQHF
TRBJ2-5 | - | - | TRBV14 | TGTGCCAGCAGCCCTCGGGGGACAAGGCAAGAGACCCAGTACTTC | CASSPRGTRQETQYF
TRBJ2-7 | - | once | TRBV20-1 | TGCAGTGCTAGAGATCCCCTAGCGAGAGGGCGTGAGCAGTACTTC | CSARDPLARGREQYF
TRBJ1-5 | - | - | TRBV10-3 | TGTGCCACCGGGACGCCGGGGAATCAGCCCCAGCATTTT | CATGTPGNQPQHF
TRBJ1-1 | - | few | TRBV13 | TGTGCCAGCAGTCGGACACTTAAAGCTTTCTTT | CASSRTLKAFF
TRBJ2-7 | TRBD1 | - | TRBV5-1 | TGCGCCAGCAGCTCCCGGGACAGGGACAACGAGCAGTACTTC | CASSSRDRDNEQYF
TRBJ2-2 | TRBD2 | many | TRBV10-3 | TGTGCCATCACGGATAGCGGGGGAACCGGGGAGCTGTTTTTT | CAITDSGGTGELFF
TRBJ2-5 | - | many | TRBV2 | TGTGCCAGCAGTGATGGGGGGCGGGAGACCCAGTACTTC | CASSDGGRETQYF
TRBJ1-5 | - | - | TRBV9 | TGTGCCAGCAGCGTAGGAGAGGACCCCGGGAGCAATCAGCCCCAGCATTTT | CASSVGEDPGSNQPQHF
TRBJ1-6 | - | - | TRBV12-3/TRBV12-4 | TGTGCCAGCAGTTTCTCCTTCCAGGGTAACCATAATTCACCCCTCCACTTT | CASSFSFQGNHNSPLHF
TRBJ1-1 | - | - | TRBV25-1 | TGTGAAAGCAGGCAGGCTGAAGCTTTCTTT | CESRQAEAFF
TRBJ2-5 | - | many | TRBV29-1 | TGCAGCGTACTTGGGACGGGCCAAGAGACCCAGTACTTC | CSVLGTGQETQYF
TRBJ2-7 | - | - | TRBV4-1 | TGCGCCAGCAGCCAAGGCCAGGACCCCTCCTACGAGCAGTACTTC | CASSQGQDPSYEQYF
TRBJ2-2 | TRBD2 | - | TRBV5-4 | TGTGCCAGCAGCTATGGACTAGCGGGGCAAACCGGGGAGCTGTTTTTT | CASSYGLAGQTGELFF
TRBJ2-7 | TRBD1 | - | TRBV7-8 | TGTGCCCACGACAGGGGTGCCTACGAGCAGTACTTC | CAHDRGAYEQYF
TRBJ2-6 | - | - | TRBV14 | TGTGCCAGCAGCCGTCAACTGCTATCTGGGGCCAACGTCCTGGCTTTC | CASSRQLLSGANVLAF
TRBJ1-1 | - | few | TRBV12-3/TRBV12-4 | TGTGCCAGCAACGTACGGGGGTACACTGAAGCTTTCTTT | CASNVRGYTEAFF
TRBJ2-1 | - | - | TRBV19 | TGTGCCAGTAGTATATCAGTAGCCCTGGGTGAGCAGTTCTTC | CASSISVALGEQFF
TRBJ2-5 | - | few | TRBV10-3 | TGTGCCAGCAGCCCAAGGACGGATTCTAAAGAGACCCAGTACTTC | CASSPRTDSKETQYF
TRBJ2-5 | TRBD1 | few | TRBV20-1 | TGCAGTGCTCCCGGGACAGGGATACAAGAGACCCAGTACTTC | CSAPGTGIQETQYF
TRBJ1-5 | - | - | TRBV12-3/TRBV12-4 | TGTGCCAGCAGTTCCGAGGGATTGGCCCAGCATTTT | CASSSEGLAQHF
TRBJ1-3 | - | many | TRBV10-3 | TGTGCCATCACGGGCAATGCAGGGGCGCGCCTCTATTTT | CAITGNAGARLYF
TRBJ2-7 | - | few | TRBV12-3/TRBV12-4 | TGTGCCAGCAGTTTAACGTCCAGGGGCCTCGGCGCCTACGAGCAGTACTTC | CASSLTSRGLGAYEQYF
TRBJ2-2 | TRBD1 | - | TRBV7-6 | TGTGCCAGCAGATCCGACAGGGTGGTCGGGGAGCTGTTTTTT | CASRSDRVVGELFF
TRBJ1-4 | - | - | TRBV9 | TGTGCCAGCAGCTCGACGGTCTTGGGGAATGAAAAACTGTTTTTT | CASSSTVLGNEKLFF
TRBJ2-5 | - | - | TRBV7-2 | TGTGCCAGCAGCCCCTCCACCCGTGGGGAGACCCAGTACTTC | CASSPSTRGETQYF
TRBJ2-5 | TRBD2 | - | TRBV29-1 | TGCAGCGTTGTAGGTAGCGGGATCCAAGAGACCCAGTACTTC | CSVVGSGIQETQYF
TRBJ2-5 | - | many | TRBV10-3 | TGTGCCATCAGTGTTGGACATGGGGTAGAGACCCAGTACTTC | CAISVGHGVETQYF
TRBJ1-1 | - | many | TRBV2 | TGTGCCAGCAGTGCCACCACTGAAGCTTTCTTT | CASSATTEAFF
TRBJ2-5 | TRBD1 | few | TRBV9 | TGTGCCAGCAGCGTCCGGGACAGGGATAGGGAGACCCAGTACTTC | CASSVRDRDRETQYF
TRBJ1-3 | TRBD1 | - | TRBV6-1 | TGTGCCAGCAGAGTTTCCGGGACAGCTGGAAACACCATATATTTT | CASRVSGTAGNTIYF
TRBJ2-2 | - | - | TRBV4-1 | TGCGCCAGCAGCCAAGATGTCCATTGGGAGCTGTTTTTT | CASSQDVHWELFF
TRBJ1-5 | - | many | TRBV15 | TGTGCCACCAGCAGCAGCCATAGCAATCAGCCCCAGCATTTT | CATSSSHSNQPQHF
TRBJ1-6 | TRBD1 | few | TRBV3-1 | TGTGCCAGCAGCAGACAGGGGCTACCCCTCCACTTT | CASSRQGLPLHF
TRBJ1-1 | - | many | TRBV29-1 | TGCAGCGTTTACTTGACAGGCAACACTGAAGCTTTCTTT | CSVYLTGNTEAFF
TRBJ1-2 | - | - | TRBV12-3/TRBV12-4 | TGTGCCAGCAGTTTTTATAACTATGGCTACACCTTC | CASSFYNYGYTF
TRBJ1-1 | - | few | TRBV7-8 | TGTGCCAGCAGCGGACTAGATGGGGTGAACACTGAAGCTTTCTTT | CASSGLDGVNTEAFF
TRBJ2-6 | - | many | TRBV6-5 | TGTGCCAGCAGTTACGCCGCTGGGGCCAACGTCCTGACTTTC | CASSYAAGANVLTF
TRBJ1-6 | TRBD1 | many | TRBV9 | TGTGCCAGCAGCCCTTGGACAGGGGAAGATTCACCCCTCCACTTT | CASSPWTGEDSPLHF
TRBJ2-1 | TRBD1 | - | TRBV20-1 | TGCAGTGCTGCTCAGGGGGAGCGGCAGTTCTTC | CSAAQGERQFF
TRBJ2-5 | - | - | TRBV5-6 | TGTGCCAGCAGCTCACAAAACCAAGAGACCCAGTACTTC | CASSSQNQETQYF
TRBJ2-5 | TRBD2 | - | TRBV9 | TGTGCCAGCAGTGCCGGACTAGCGGGCCAACAAGAGACCCAGTACTTC | CASSAGLAGQQETQYF
TRBJ2-5 | TRBD2 | many | TRBV10-3 | TGTGCCATCAGTGAACGGGGGGATGAGACCCAGTACTTC | CAISERGDETQYF
TRBJ1-5 | - | - | TRBV9 | TGTGCCAGCAGAGGGAGCTACGGGAAGCCCCAGCATTTT | CASRGSYGKPQHF
TRBJ1-2 | - | - | TRBV5-2 | TGTGCCAGCCAACCTGAGGGGTACACCTTC | CASQPEGYTF
TRBJ1-5 | - | many | TRBV20-1 | TGCAGTGCTAGGGCTGACAGCAATCAGCCCCAGCATTTT | CSARADSNQPQHF
TRBJ2-2 | - | few | TRBV7-6 | TGTGCCAGCAGACCGGGACAAATGAACACCGGGGAGCTGTTTTTT | CASRPGQMNTGELFF
TRBJ2-7 | - | many | TRBV2 | TGTGCCAGCAGTGATGGGACACAGTCCTACGAGCAGTACTTC | CASSDGTQSYEQYF
TRBJ2-7 | - | many | TRBV20-1 | TGCAGTGCTAGCGGCACAGCGGACTACGAGCAGTACTTC | CSASGTADYEQYF
TRBJ2-5 | - | few | TRBV6-1 | TGTGCCAGCAGTGGGGCTGTGGAGACCCAGTACTTC | CASSGAVETQYF
TRBJ1-1 | TRBD1 | many | TRBV6-5 | TGTGCCAGCAGTCGGGACAGGTTAACTGAAGCTTTCTTT | CASSRDRLTEAFF
TRBJ2-5 | - | - | TRBV5-1 | TGCGCCAGCAGCCCCAGGGGAGGGGATCAGCCCCAGTACTTC | CASSPRGGDQPQYF
TRBJ1-1 | - | many | TRBV10-3 | TGTGCCATCAGTGAGTCGAGTCAAGCTTTCTTT | CAISESSQAFF
TRBJ2-7 | - | - | TRBV5-1 | TGCGCCAGCAGCTTGCAGGAAGTTTCCTACGAGCAGTACTTC | CASSLQEVSYEQYF
TRBJ2-5 | TRBD2 | - | TRBV7-6 | TGTGCCAGCAGTAGGGCTAGCGGGGGTCCAGAGACCCAGTACTTC | CASSRASGGPETQYF
TRBJ2-2 | - | few | TRBV7-8 | TGTGCCAGCAGCGCCGAAACAGGGCTGAACACCGGGGAGCTGTTTTTT | CASSAETGLNTGELFF
TRBJ2-7 | - | few | TRBV4-1 | TGTGCCAGCAGCCACCGGGAACAGGGTGCCTACGAGCAGTACTTC | CASSHREQGAYEQYF